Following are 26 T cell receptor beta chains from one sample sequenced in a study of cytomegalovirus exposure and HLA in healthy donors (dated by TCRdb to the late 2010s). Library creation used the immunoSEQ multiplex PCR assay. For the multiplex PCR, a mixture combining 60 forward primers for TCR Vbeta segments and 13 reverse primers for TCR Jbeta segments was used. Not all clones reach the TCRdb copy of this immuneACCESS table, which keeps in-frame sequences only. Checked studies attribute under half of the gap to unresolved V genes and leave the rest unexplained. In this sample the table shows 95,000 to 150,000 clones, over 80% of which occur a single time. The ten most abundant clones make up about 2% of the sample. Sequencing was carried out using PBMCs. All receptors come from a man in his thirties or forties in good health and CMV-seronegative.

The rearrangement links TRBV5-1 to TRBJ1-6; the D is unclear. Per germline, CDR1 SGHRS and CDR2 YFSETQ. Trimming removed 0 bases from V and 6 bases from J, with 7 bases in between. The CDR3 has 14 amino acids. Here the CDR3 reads CASSLEQSNSPLHF. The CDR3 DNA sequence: TGCGCCAGCAGCTTGGAACAGAGTAATTCACCCCTCCACTTT.

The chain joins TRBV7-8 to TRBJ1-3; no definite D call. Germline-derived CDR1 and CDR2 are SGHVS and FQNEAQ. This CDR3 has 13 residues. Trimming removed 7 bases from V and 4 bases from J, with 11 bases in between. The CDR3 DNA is TGTGCCAGCACCCTGTATCTAGGAAACACCATATATTTT. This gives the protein CASTLYLGNTIYF.

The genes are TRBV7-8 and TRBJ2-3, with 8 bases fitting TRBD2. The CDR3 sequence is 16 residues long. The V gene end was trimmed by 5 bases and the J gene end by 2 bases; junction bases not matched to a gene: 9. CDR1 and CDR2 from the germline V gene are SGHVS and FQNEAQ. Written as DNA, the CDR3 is TGTGCCAGCAGCCCCCTGACAGCGGGGGCCACAGATACGCAGTATTTT. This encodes CASSPLTAGATDTQYF. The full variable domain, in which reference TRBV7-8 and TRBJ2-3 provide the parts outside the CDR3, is GAGVSQSPRYKVAKRGQDVALRCDPISGHVSLFWYQQALGQGPEFLTYFQNEAQLDKSGLPSDRFFAERPEGSVSTLKIQRTQQEDSAVYLCASSPLTAGATDTQYFGPGTRLTVL.

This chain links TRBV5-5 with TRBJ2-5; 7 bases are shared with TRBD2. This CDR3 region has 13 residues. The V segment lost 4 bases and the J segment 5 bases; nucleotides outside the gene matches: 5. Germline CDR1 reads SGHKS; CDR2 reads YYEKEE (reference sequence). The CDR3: CASSPGGGETQYF. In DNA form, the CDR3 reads TGTGCCAGCAGCCCGGGAGGAGGGGAGACCCAGTACTTC.

The CDR3 loop reads CASTPWAVNTEAFF. Written as DNA, the CDR3 is TGTGCCAGCACCCCATGGGCAGTGAACACTGAAGCTTTCTTT. The chain carries TRBV7-2 and TRBJ1-1, with unresolved D. Trimming left V 7 bases short and J 0 bases short, with 12 bases between. Germline CDR1 and CDR2: SGHTA and FQGNSA. The CDR3 loop spans 14 amino acids.

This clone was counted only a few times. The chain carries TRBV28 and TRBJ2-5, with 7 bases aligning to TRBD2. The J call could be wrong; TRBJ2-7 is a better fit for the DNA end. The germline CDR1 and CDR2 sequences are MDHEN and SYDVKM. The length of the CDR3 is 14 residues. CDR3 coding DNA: TGTGCCAGCAGTTGGGTCGGGGGGAGCGGCGAGCAGTACTTC. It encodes CASSWVGGSGEQYF.

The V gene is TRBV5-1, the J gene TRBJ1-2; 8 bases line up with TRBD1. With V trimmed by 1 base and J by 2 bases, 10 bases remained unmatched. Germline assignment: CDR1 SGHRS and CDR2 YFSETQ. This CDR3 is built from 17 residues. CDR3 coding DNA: TGCGCCAGCAGCTTGATTGACAGGGGATCCCAGAACTATGGCTACACCTTC. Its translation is CASSLIDRGSQNYGYTF.

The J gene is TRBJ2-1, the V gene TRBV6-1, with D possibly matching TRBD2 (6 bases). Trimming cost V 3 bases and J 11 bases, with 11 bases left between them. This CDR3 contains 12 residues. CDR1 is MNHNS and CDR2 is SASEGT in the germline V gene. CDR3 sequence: CASSDGDFQQFF. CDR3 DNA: TGTGCCAGCAGTGATGGGGACTTTCAGCAGTTCTTC.

The CDR3 loop reads CASSEGSVGNRDGYTF. Written as DNA, the CDR3 is TGTGCCAGCAGTGAAGGATCCGTCGGGAATCGGGATGGCTACACCTTC. The chain joins TRBV6-1 to TRBJ1-2; D is uncertain. Trimming cost V 1 base and J 6 bases, with 18 bases left between them. The CDR3 sequence is 16 residues long. Looked up from germline, CDR1 is MNHNS and CDR2 is SASEGT.

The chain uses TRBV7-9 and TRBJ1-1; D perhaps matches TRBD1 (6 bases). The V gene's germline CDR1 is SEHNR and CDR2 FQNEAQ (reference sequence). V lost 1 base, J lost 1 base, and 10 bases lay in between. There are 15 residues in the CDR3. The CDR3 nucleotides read TGTGCCAGCAGCTTAGGCGCAGGGGAGAACACTGAAGCTTTCTTT. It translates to CASSLGAGENTEAFF.

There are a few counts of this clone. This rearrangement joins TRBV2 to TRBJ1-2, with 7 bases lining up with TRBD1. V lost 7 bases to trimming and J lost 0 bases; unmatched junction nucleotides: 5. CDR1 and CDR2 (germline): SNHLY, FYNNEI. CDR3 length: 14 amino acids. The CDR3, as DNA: TGTGCCAGCAACCTGGGACAGTCTAACTATGGCTACACCTTC. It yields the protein CASNLGQSNYGYTF.

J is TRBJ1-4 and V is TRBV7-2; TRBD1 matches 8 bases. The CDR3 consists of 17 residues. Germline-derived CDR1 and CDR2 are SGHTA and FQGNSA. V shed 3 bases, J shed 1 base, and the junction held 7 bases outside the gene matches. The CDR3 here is CASSFGQGPGTNEKLFF. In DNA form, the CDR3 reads TGTGCCAGCAGCTTCGGACAGGGCCCTGGAACTAATGAAAAACTGTTTTTT.

The CDR3 DNA reads as TGTGCCATCAGTGACCGGGACAGTTCATACAATGAGCAGTTCTTC. As protein: CAISDRDSSYNEQFF. The rearrangement links TRBV10-3 to TRBJ2-1; 7 bases are shared with TRBD1. Looked up from germline, CDR1 is ENHRY and CDR2 is SYGVKD. CDR3 length: 15 residues. J lost 4 bases, V lost 3 bases, and 6 bases had no gene match.

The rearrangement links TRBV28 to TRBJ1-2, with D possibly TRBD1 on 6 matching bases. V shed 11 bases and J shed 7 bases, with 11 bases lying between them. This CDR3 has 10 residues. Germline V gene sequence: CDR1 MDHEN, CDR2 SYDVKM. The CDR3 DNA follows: TGTGCCTCTCTAGGGGGTGGCTACACCTTC. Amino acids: CASLGGGYTF.

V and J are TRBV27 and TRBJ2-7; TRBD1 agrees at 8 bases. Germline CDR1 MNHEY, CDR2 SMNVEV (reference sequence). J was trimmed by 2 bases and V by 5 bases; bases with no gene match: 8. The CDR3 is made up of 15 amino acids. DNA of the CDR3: TGTGCCAGCAGTGAACAGGGGGTGGGGACCTACGAGCAGTACTTC. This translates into CASSEQGVGTYEQYF.

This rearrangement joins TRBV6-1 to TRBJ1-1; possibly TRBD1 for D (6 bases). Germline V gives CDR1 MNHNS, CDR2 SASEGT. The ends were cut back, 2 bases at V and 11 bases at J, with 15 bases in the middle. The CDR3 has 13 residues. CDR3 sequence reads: CASSETLQGTAFF. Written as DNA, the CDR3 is TGTGCCAGCAGTGAAACTTTACAGGGAACGGCTTTCTTT.

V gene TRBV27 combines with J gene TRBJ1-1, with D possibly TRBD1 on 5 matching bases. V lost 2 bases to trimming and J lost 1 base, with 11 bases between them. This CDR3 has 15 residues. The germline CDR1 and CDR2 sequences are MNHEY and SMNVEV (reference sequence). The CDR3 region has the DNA TGTGCCAGCAGTTTAAAGGCCAGGGAGAACACTGAAGCTTTCTTT. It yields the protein CASSLKARENTEAFF.

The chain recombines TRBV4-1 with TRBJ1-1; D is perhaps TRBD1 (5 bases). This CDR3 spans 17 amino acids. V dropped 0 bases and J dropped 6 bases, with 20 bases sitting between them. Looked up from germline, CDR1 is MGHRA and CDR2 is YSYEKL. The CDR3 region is CASSQDPGPQVGAEAFF. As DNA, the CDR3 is TGCGCCAGCAGCCAAGATCCAGGGCCCCAAGTAGGCGCTGAAGCTTTCTTT.

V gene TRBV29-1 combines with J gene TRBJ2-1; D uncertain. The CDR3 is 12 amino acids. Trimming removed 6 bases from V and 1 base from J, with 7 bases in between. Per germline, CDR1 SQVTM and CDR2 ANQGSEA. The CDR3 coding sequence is TGCAGCGTGATGAGGTCCTACAATGAGCAGTTCTTC. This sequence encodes CSVMRSYNEQFF.

The CDR3 sequence: CASKPRPGHRAENYEQYF. The CDR3 DNA is TGTGCCAGCAAACCCCGCCCAGGACACCGTGCTGAGAACTACGAGCAGTACTTC. The genes are TRBV28 and TRBJ2-7; weak D call: TRBD1 (5 bases). The length of the CDR3 is 18 residues. The V gene's germline CDR1 is MDHEN and CDR2 SYDVKM. V was cut by 7 bases and J by 3 bases, with 28 bases left in between.

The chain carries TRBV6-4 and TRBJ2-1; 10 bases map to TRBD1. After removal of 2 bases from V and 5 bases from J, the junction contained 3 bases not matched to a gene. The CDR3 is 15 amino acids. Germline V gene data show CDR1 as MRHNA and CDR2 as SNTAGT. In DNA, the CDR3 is TGTGCCAGCAGTGACGGGACAGGGGCCAACAATGAGCAGTTCTTC. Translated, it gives CASSDGTGANNEQFF.

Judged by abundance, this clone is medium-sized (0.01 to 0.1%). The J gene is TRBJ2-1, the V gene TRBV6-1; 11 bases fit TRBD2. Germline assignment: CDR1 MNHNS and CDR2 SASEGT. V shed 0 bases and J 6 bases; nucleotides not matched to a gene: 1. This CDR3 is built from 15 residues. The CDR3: CASSEASGGANEQFF. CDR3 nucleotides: TGTGCCAGCAGTGAAGCTAGCGGGGGGGCCAATGAGCAGTTCTTC.

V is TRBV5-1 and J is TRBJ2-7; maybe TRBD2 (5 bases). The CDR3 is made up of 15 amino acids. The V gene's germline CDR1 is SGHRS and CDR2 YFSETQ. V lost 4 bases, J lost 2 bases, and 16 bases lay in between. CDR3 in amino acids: CASSTGGGMTYEQYF. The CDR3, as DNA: TGCGCCAGCAGCACCGGAGGAGGAATGACCTACGAGCAGTACTTC.

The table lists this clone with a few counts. CDR3 DNA: TGTGCCACCAGCAACGCAGGGGGTGGGCAGCCCCAGCATTTT. Translation gives CATSNAGGGQPQHF. The rearrangement joins TRBV15 to TRBJ1-5; 7 nucleotides match TRBD1. Trimming removed 4 bases from V and 7 bases from J; junction bases left unmatched: 7. Germline V gene data show CDR1 as LNHNV and CDR2 as YYDKDF (reference sequence). The CDR3 covers 14 residues.

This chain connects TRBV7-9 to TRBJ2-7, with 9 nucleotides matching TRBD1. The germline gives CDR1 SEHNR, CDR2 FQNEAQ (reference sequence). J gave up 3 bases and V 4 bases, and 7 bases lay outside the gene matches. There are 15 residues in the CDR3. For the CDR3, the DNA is TGTGCCAGCAGCTACCAGACAGGGGGAGGCTACGAGCAGTACTTC. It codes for CASSYQTGGGYEQYF.

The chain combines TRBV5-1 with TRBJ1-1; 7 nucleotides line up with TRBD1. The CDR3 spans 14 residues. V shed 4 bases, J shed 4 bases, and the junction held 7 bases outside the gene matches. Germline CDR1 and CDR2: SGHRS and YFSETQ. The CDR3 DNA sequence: TGCGCCAGCAGCCAACAGGGGTCCTCCACTGAAGCTTTCTTT. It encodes CASSQQGSSTEAFF.